This T cell receptor (beta chain) derives from a study of cytomegalovirus exposure and HLA in healthy donors. The CDR3 covers 15 residues. Germline V gene data show CDR1 as MDHEN and CDR2 as SYDVKM. V was clipped by 6 bases and J by 9 bases; unmatched bases: 16. Produced via immunoSEQ multiplex PCR; TCRdb's table is partial and in-frame only. Altogether approximately 190,000 clones are present, approximately 84% being singletons, with the ten largest covering roughly 7.5%. This TCR was recovered from a man aged 18 to 29 in good health and CMV-seropositive. The chain is built from TRBV28 and TRBJ2-7; the match to TRBD1 covers 8 bases. Sequenced material: PBMCs. CDR3 nucleotides: TGTGCCAGCAGAATGGGCGGGACAGGCTCCACCGGGCAGTACTTC. Its protein product is CASRMGGTGSTGQYF.